Following are 18 T cell receptor beta chains from one sample sequenced in a study of CD8 T cells in acute hepatitis C reinfection. Study findings and constraints: TRBV04 and TRBV06 were preferentially used in all groups, not explained by naive pool overrepresentation.

Libraries were prepared by immunoSEQ multiplex PCR; TCRdb keeps only in-frame clonotypes and omits some of them. The table includes roughly 1,400 clones, 45% to 50% detected once. Stated time point: acute HCV infection, within 168 days of estimated infection date. The hepatitis C virus-specific receptor repertoire was characterized directly ex vivo, with no prior expansion in culture. The starting material was HCV NS3-1073 tetramer-sorted CD8+ T cells from PBMCs, obtained during acute infection. These receptors all stem from a woman under 30 who spontaneously cleared hepatitis C infection.

Within the sample, this clone is large. The V and J genes are TRBV27 and TRBJ1-2; D is uncertain. Germline V CDR1 and CDR2: MNHEY, SMNVEV (reference sequence). The ends were cut back, 4 bases at V and 6 bases at J, with 12 bases in the middle. The CDR3 covers 13 residues. The CDR3 is CASSSGRGHGYTF. CDR3 coding DNA: TGTGCCAGCAGTTCTGGGAGAGGCCATGGCTACACCTTC.

This clone was seen only once. The chain links TRBV2 to TRBJ1-1, with a weak D call TRBD1 (6 bases). CDR3 length: 15 amino acids. CDR1 and CDR2 from the germline V gene are SNHLY and FYNNEI. V shed 6 bases and J shed 0 bases, with 14 bases lying between them. CDR3 amino acids: CASSGLGDMNTEAFF. The CDR3 DNA follows: TGTGCCAGCAGCGGGCTCGGGGACATGAACACTGAAGCTTTCTTT.

The chain links TRBV27 to TRBJ2-1; 8 nucleotides align to TRBD1. CDR1 and CDR2 from the germline V gene are MNHEY and SMNVEV (reference sequence). V lost 5 bases to trimming and J lost 2 bases; unmatched junction nucleotides: 11. The CDR3 length is 17 residues. CDR3 amino acids: CASSQAGAGGAYNEQFF. In DNA form, the CDR3 reads TGTGCCAGCAGTCAAGCCGGGGCAGGGGGCGCCTACAATGAGCAGTTCTTC.

The V gene is TRBV25-1, the J gene TRBJ2-1; 13 nucleotides agree with TRBD2. The CDR3 extends over 16 amino acids. V shed 4 bases and J 4 bases; nucleotides not matched to a gene: 4. Germline assignment: CDR1 MGHDK and CDR2 SYGVNS. CDR3 sequence (DNA): TGTGCCAGCAGTGGGGGGACTAGCGGGGAGTACAATGAGCAGTTCTTC. Its protein is CASSGGTSGEYNEQFF.

In regard to this clone: Other DNA sequences within the sample encode an identical CDR3. This chain links TRBV15 with TRBJ2-2, with D unclear. This CDR3 is built from 14 residues. The germline CDR1 and CDR2 sequences are LNHNV and YYDKDF (reference sequence). The V gene lost 0 bases and the J gene lost 2 bases, with 4 bases spanning the gap. CDR3 in amino acids: CATSREGNTGELFF. CDR3 DNA sequence: TGTGCCACCAGCAGAGAGGGAAACACCGGGGAGCTGTTTTTT.

The chain joins TRBV4-2 to TRBJ1-1; tentative D call: TRBD1 (6 bases). The germline V and J ends were trimmed by 0 bases and 7 bases, with 15 bases remaining between them. The germline CDR1 and CDR2 sequences are LGHNA and YNFKEQ. CDR3 size: 15 residues. CDR3 nucleotide sequence: TGTGCCAGCAGCCAAGAATTGGGGGCCTGGGGTGAAGCTTTCTTT. Translation: CASSQELGAWGEAFF.

The chain recombines TRBV7-7 with TRBJ2-2; the match to TRBD2 covers 7 bases. The CDR3 spans 15 residues. The junction had 6 bases not matched to a gene; V was cut back by 3 bases and J by 5 bases. The germline gives CDR1 SSHAT, CDR2 FNYEAQ (reference sequence). DNA for the CDR3: TGTGCCAGCAGCTTTGAGGTCGGGGGGACCGGGGAGCTGTTTTTT. Translated, it gives CASSFEVGGTGELFF. The full variable domain, completed using reference TRBV7-7 and TRBJ2-2, is GAGVSQSPRYKVTKRGQDVTLRCDPISSHATLYWYQQALGQGPEFLTYFNYEAQPDKSGLPSDRFSAERPEGSISTLTIQRTEQRDSAMYRCASSFEVGGTGELFFGEGSRLTVL.

The chain uses TRBV7-6 and TRBJ2-6, with D perhaps TRBD2 (7 bases). The V end was cut by 1 base, the J end by 2 bases, with 15 bases between. The germline gives CDR1 SGHVS, CDR2 FNYEAQ. CDR3 length: 18 amino acids. CDR3 sequence reads: CASSLDERGGTGANVLTF. The DNA of the CDR3 is TGTGCCAGCAGCTTAGATGAGAGGGGGGGCACTGGGGCCAACGTCCTGACTTTC.

The V and J genes are TRBV4-2 and TRBJ2-1, with 8 bases aligning to TRBD2. After removal of 0 bases from V and 9 bases from J, the junction contained 7 bases not matched to a gene. Looked up from germline, CDR1 is LGHNA and CDR2 is YNFKEQ. This CDR3 is built from 15 residues. The DNA for the CDR3 is TGTGCCAGCAGCCAAGAAAGCGGGAGCTGGGGTGAGCAGTTCTTC. This gives the protein CASSQESGSWGEQFF.

This chain connects TRBV7-8 to TRBJ2-1, with 10 bases that match TRBD2. V gave up 3 bases and J gave up 2 bases; unmatched junction bases: 19. Germline V gene data show CDR1 as SGHVS and CDR2 as FQNEAQ. The CDR3 is made up of 21 amino acids. Here the CDR3 reads CASSFQAGLAGVSFPYNEQFF. CDR3 sequence (DNA): TGTGCCAGCAGCTTTCAAGCAGGGCTAGCGGGAGTATCCTTCCCCTACAATGAGCAGTTCTTC.

In its sample, this clone was seen a few times. The J gene is TRBJ2-3, the V gene TRBV7-3, with a weak D call TRBD1 (5 bases). V lost 4 bases to trimming and J lost 2 bases, with 16 bases between them. The germline V gene has CDR1 SGHTA and CDR2 FQGTGA. This CDR3 is built from 16 residues. CDR3 residues: CASSSNSAGLTDTQYF. The DNA of the CDR3 is TGTGCCAGCAGCTCCAACTCCGCAGGGCTCACAGATACGCAGTATTTT.

The chain couples TRBV5-4 to TRBJ1-1, with unresolved D. Germline values: CDR1 SGHNT, CDR2 YYREEE (reference sequence). The CDR3 extends over 13 amino acids. Deletions cut 4 bases from V and 0 bases from J, with 7 bases between. As DNA, the CDR3 is TGTGCCAGCAGCCAAGAGTTGAACACTGAAGCTTTCTTT. Its protein is CASSQELNTEAFF.

V usage is TRBV9 and J usage is TRBJ2-1; D is undetermined. CDR1 and CDR2 from the germline V gene are SGDLS and YYNGEE. The V and J ends lost 4 bases and 5 bases respectively, with 4 bases between them. This CDR3 region has 11 residues. CDR3 protein: CASSLNNEQFF. The DNA for the CDR3 is TGTGCCAGCAGCCTCAACAATGAGCAGTTCTTC.

This clone was seen only a few times. This chain joins TRBV10-3 and TRBJ2-7; 8 bases map to TRBD2. V lost 2 bases and J lost 6; bases outside the gene matches: 9. Germline V gene sequence: CDR1 ENHRY, CDR2 SYGVKD. The CDR3 has 15 residues. CDR3 in amino acids: CAISEGTGGGSEQYF. CDR3 nucleotides: TGTGCCATCAGTGAGGGTACGGGAGGGGGTAGCGAGCAGTACTTC.

This clone was counted a few times. The CDR3 DNA follows: TGTGCCAGCAAGGTTCCCGGCACCGGGGAGCTGTTTTTT. This encodes CASKVPGTGELFF. The chain uses TRBV2 and TRBJ2-2; D is unresolved. The CDR3 has 13 residues. The V and J ends lost 7 bases and 4 bases respectively, with 10 bases between them. Germline CDR1 reads SNHLY; CDR2 reads FYNNEI.

This clone was picked up a small number of times. V is TRBV19 and J is TRBJ2-5; tentatively, D is TRBD1 or TRBD2 (5 bases each). Germline V gives CDR1 LNHDA, CDR2 SQIVND (reference sequence). Trimming cost V 3 bases and J 1 base, with 9 bases left between them. CDR3 length: 14 amino acids. CDR3 DNA sequence: TGTGCCAGTAGTATCACGGGGACCCAAGAGACCCAGTACTTC. As protein: CASSITGTQETQYF.

This chain joins TRBV4-1 and TRBJ2-7; TRBD2 matches at 7 bases. The CDR3 covers 16 residues. V trimming: 0 bases; J trimming: 4 bases; junction bases outside the gene matches: 9. The germline gives CDR1 MGHRA, CDR2 YSYEKL. In DNA form, the CDR3 reads TGCGCCAGCAGCCAAGAGGGAGCGGGAAACAAATACGAGCAGTACTTC. It yields the protein CASSQEGAGNKYEQYF.

The rearrangement uses TRBV4-2 and TRBJ2-7, with D possibly TRBD1 on 6 matching bases. Trimming cost V 0 bases and J 7 bases, with 16 bases left between them. Germline assignment: CDR1 LGHNA and CDR2 YNFKEQ. The CDR3 totals 15 residues. Here the CDR3 DNA reads TGTGCCAGCAGCCAAGAACTGGGGGCCTGGGGTGAGCAGTACTTC. It codes for CASSQELGAWGEQYF.